This T cell receptor beta chain stems from a study of CD8+CD57+ T cells in acquired aplastic anemia. Study summary: Sorting CD4+ and CD8+ cells gave DNA averaging approximately 2.9 ug. Approximately 11 million reads, on average, were obtained for CD4+ cells from healthy donors.

Trimming shortened V by 8 bases and J by 5 bases, and 15 bases separated the two germline ends. This CDR3 has 13 residues. CDR1 and CDR2 from the germline V gene are SEHNR and FQNEAQ (reference sequence). Genomic DNA provided the template from which TCR beta VDJ and CDR3 profiles were obtained. TCRdb independently ran MiXCR on the reads; one entry per CDR3 protein. The sample holds about 170,000 distinct CDR3 sequences, around 60% seen once. The V and J genes are TRBV7-9 and TRBJ1-1; D is perhaps TRBD1 (5 bases). The TCR was taken from a human donor in good health. Input material: sorted CD4+, CD8+, or CD8+CD57+ T cells (not recorded which) from PBMCs. CDR3 loop: CASGGTGETEAFF. The CDR3 nucleotides are TGTGCCAGCGGTGGGACGGGAGAGACTGAAGCTTTCTTT.